These 18 T cell receptor beta chains originate from one sample sequenced in a study of blood T cell repertoires in COVID-19. The assay was immunoSEQ multiplex PCR, and TCRdb's table has in-frame clones only and misses some. The table has approximately 170,000 clones, around 84% seen once. The sequencing input was PBMCs or T cells enriched from blood (not recorded which). These receptors were obtained from a woman aged 25-40 years who had recovered from COVID-19.

This clone has only a few counts. The chain carries TRBV5-1 and TRBJ1-1; TRBD1 matches 7 bases. Germline CDR1 and CDR2: SGHRS and YFSETQ. V gave up 0 bases and J gave up 1 base; unmatched junction bases: 6. The CDR3 is made up of 16 amino acids. The CDR3 loop is CASSLVPGQQNTEAFF. The DNA for the CDR3 is TGCGCCAGCAGCTTGGTCCCGGGACAGCAGAACACTGAAGCTTTCTTT.

The chain links TRBV5-6 to TRBJ1-5, with TRBD1 matching 7 bases. Per germline, CDR1 SGHDT and CDR2 YYEEEE. The J segment lost 0 bases and the V segment lost 1 base, leaving 4 bases of the junction unmatched. This CDR3 has 16 residues. The DNA of the CDR3 is TGTGCCAGCAGCTTGCGGGGACAGAGTAGCAATCAGCCCCAGCATTTT. Protein product: CASSLRGQSSNQPQHF.

Comment on this clone: Other DNA sequences from this sample encode an identical CDR3 as well. The rearrangement links TRBV28 to TRBJ1-5, with TRBD1 identical over 8 bases. The germline gives CDR1 MDHEN, CDR2 SYDVKM. Unmatched junction bases numbered 2, after V lost 6 bases and J lost 4 bases. This CDR3 is built from 13 residues. DNA of the CDR3: TGTGCCAGCAGCCGGGACAGGAATCAGCCCCAGCATTTT. This encodes CASSRDRNQPQHF. The full variable domain, rest sourced from reference TRBV28 and TRBJ1-5, is DVKVTQSSRYLVKRTGEKVFLECVQDMDHENMFWYRQDPGLGLRLIYFSYDVKMKEKGDIPEGYSVSREKKERFSLILESASTNQTSMYLCASSRDRNQPQHFGDGTRLSIL.

This clone was found once. The chain recombines TRBV28 with TRBJ2-7, with TRBD1 as a possible D gene (6 bases). This CDR3 spans 13 amino acids. Trimming left V 6 bases short and J 6 bases short, with 15 bases between. Germline V gene sequence: CDR1 MDHEN, CDR2 SYDVKM. The chain's CDR3 is CASRPTGPREQYF. The CDR3 bases are TGTGCCAGCAGGCCAACAGGGCCGCGCGAGCAGTACTTC. The entire variable domain, with the rest obtained from reference TRBV28 and TRBJ2-7, is as follows: DVKVTQSSRYLVKRTGEKVFLECVQDMDHENMFWYRQDPGLGLRLIYFSYDVKMKEKGDIPEGYSVSREKKERFSLILESASTNQTSMYLCASRPTGPREQYFGPGTRLTVT.

The J gene is TRBJ1-2, the V gene TRBV5-1; the match to TRBD1 covers 8 bases. The trim removed 4 bases at V and 2 bases at J, leaving 4 bases unmatched. There are 14 residues in the CDR3. Looked up from germline, CDR1 is SGHRS and CDR2 is YFSETQ. As DNA, the CDR3 is TGCGCCAGCAGCCCAGGACAGGGCAACTATGGCTACACCTTC. Protein product: CASSPGQGNYGYTF.

The J gene is TRBJ2-1, the V gene TRBV4-1, with 15 nucleotides matching TRBD2. CDR1 MGHRA and CDR2 YSYEKL come from the germline V gene. Trimming took 1 base from V and 5 from J; bases not matched to a gene: 12. The CDR3 is made up of 20 amino acids. In DNA form, the CDR3 reads TGCGCCAGCAGCCAAGTAGGACTAGCGGGAGGGAGGGGTGTTGACAATGAGCAGTTCTTC. The encoded protein is CASSQVGLAGGRGVDNEQFF.

The chain couples TRBV7-2 to TRBJ1-5; 9 bases fit TRBD1. V lost 1 base, J lost 4 bases, and 2 bases stayed unmatched. The germline V gene encodes CDR1 SGHTA and CDR2 FQGNSA. CDR3 length: 15 amino acids. As DNA, the CDR3 is TGTGCCAGCAGCTTAGTTGGACAGGGGAATCAGCCCCAGCATTTT. Its translation: CASSLVGQGNQPQHF.

DNA for the CDR3: TGTGCCAGCGGGGGGTGGCCTTTCTTT. This translates into CASGGWPFF. The gene calls are TRBV28 and TRBJ1-1, with D possibly matching TRBD1 (5 bases). The CDR3 is 9 amino acids. In germline, CDR1 is MDHEN, CDR2 SYDVKM. With 8 bases removed from V and 12 bases from J, the gap between germline ends came to 10 bases. Complete variable domain (other parts from reference TRBV28 and TRBJ1-1): DVKVTQSSRYLVKRTGEKVFLECVQDMDHENMFWYRQDPGLGLRLIYFSYDVKMKEKGDIPEGYSVSREKKERFSLILESASTNQTSMYLCASGGWPFFGQGTRLTVV.

The chain recombines TRBV11-2 with TRBJ2-7; maybe TRBD1 (6 bases). The germline V gene encodes CDR1 SGHAT and CDR2 FQNNGV. The CDR3 has 12 amino acids. V lost 5 bases and J 2 bases, leaving 7 bases between the germline ends. DNA for the CDR3: TGTGCCAGCAGCCCAGGGGCCTACGAGCAGTACTTC. Translated, it gives CASSPGAYEQYF.

The gene calls are TRBV9 and TRBJ2-5; a weak D match, TRBD1 (5 bases). The CDR3 totals 15 residues. In germline, CDR1 is SGDLS, CDR2 YYNGEE. V was trimmed by 0 bases and J by 2 bases, leaving 11 bases between them. CDR3 sequence (DNA): TGTGCCAGCAGCGTAGAAGTCAGGGCTCAAGAGACCCAGTACTTC. This codes for CASSVEVRAQETQYF.

The chain is built from TRBV4-1 and TRBJ2-5; 11 nucleotides line up with TRBD2. In germline, CDR1 is MGHRA, CDR2 YSYEKL. This CDR3 spans 19 amino acids. V shed 1 base, J shed 7 bases, and the junction held 17 bases outside the gene matches. The CDR3 sequence: CASSQANLGIAGGQATQYF. CDR3 nucleotides: TGCGCCAGCAGCCAAGCCAACCTCGGGATAGCGGGGGGGCAGGCGACCCAGTACTTC.

V gene TRBV7-6 combines with J gene TRBJ2-5, with D tentatively TRBD1 (5 bases). Germline assignment: CDR1 SGHVS and CDR2 FNYEAQ. There are 14 residues in the CDR3. Trimming left V 6 bases short and J 5 bases short, with 16 bases between. The CDR3 spells CASSKTGSQETQYF. DNA for the CDR3: TGTGCCAGCAGTAAAACAGGTAGCCAGGAGACCCAGTACTTC.

The chain has TRBV5-4 and TRBJ2-2; 13 nucleotides line up with TRBD2. Germline V lookup: CDR1 SGHNT, CDR2 YYREEE (reference sequence). The CDR3 has 17 amino acids. Germline trimming cut 4 bases from V and 5 bases from J; bases unmatched to any gene: 8. The CDR3 protein is CASSGAGLAGDTGELFF. The CDR3 DNA sequence: TGTGCCAGCAGCGGCGCCGGACTAGCGGGAGATACCGGGGAGCTGTTTTTT.

The CDR3 DNA follows: TGCGCCAGCAGCCGCCCGGGACAGGGGACCCCAGATACGCAGTATTTT. Amino acid sequence: CASSRPGQGTPDTQYF. V is TRBV5-1 and J is TRBJ2-3; 10 bases are shared with TRBD1. Losses at the gene ends were 4 bases for V and 4 bases for J; bases not matched to a gene: 9. The germline CDR1 and CDR2 sequences are SGHRS and YFSETQ. The CDR3 is made up of 16 amino acids.

The chain combines TRBV18 with TRBJ1-1; D is perhaps TRBD1 (5 bases). V lost 2 bases to trimming and J lost 1 base, with 8 bases between them. Germline V lookup: CDR1 KGHSH, CDR2 LQKENI. The CDR3 sequence is 14 residues long. Written as DNA, the CDR3 is TGTGCCAGCTCACCAAAGACAGCGAACACTGAAGCTTTCTTT. Protein sequence: CASSPKTANTEAFF.

This chain uses TRBV11-2 with TRBJ1-2; the D gene is possibly TRBD1 (6 bases). Trimming took off 0 bases at V and 5 bases at J, with 13 bases between the two ends. Germline CDR1 reads SGHAT; CDR2 reads FQNNGV. This CDR3 has 15 amino acids. For the CDR3, the DNA is TGTGCCAGCAGCTTAGATGTCCCAGGGGTATATGGCTACACCTTC. It yields the protein CASSLDVPGVYGYTF.

The chain employs TRBV7-9 and TRBJ2-2, with unresolved D. CDR3 length: 12 residues. Germline V lookup: CDR1 SEHNR, CDR2 FQNEAQ (reference sequence). V was pared by 5 bases and J by 7 bases, with 8 bases between. This CDR3 is CASSRAIGELFF. The CDR3 DNA reads as TGTGCCAGCAGCCGAGCAATCGGGGAGCTGTTTTTT. Variable domain in full (rest from reference TRBV7-9 and TRBJ2-2): DTGVSQNPRHKITKRGQNVTFRCDPISEHNRLYWYRQTLGQGPEFLTYFQNEAQLEKSRLLSDRFSAERPKGSFSTLEIQRTEQGDSAMYLCASSRAIGELFFGEGSRLTVL.

This sequence joins TRBV30 and TRBJ2-7; D ambiguous. V lost 2 bases, J lost 1 base, and 12 bases lay in between. CDR3 length: 14 residues. The V gene's germline CDR1 is GTSNPN and CDR2 SVGIG (reference sequence). The CDR3 sequence: CAWSPNTVSYEQYF. The CDR3 bases are TGTGCCTGGAGTCCAAATACTGTGTCCTACGAGCAGTACTTC.